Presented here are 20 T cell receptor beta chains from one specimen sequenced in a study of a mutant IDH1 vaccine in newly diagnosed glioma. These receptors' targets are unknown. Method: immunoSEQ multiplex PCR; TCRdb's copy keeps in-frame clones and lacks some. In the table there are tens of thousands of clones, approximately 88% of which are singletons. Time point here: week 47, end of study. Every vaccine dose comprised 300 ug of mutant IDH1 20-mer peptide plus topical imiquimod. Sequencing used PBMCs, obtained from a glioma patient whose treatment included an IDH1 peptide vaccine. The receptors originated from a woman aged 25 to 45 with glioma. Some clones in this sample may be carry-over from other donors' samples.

The CDR3 protein is CASSPNEGVGFVGYTF. Here the CDR3 DNA reads TGTGCCAGCTCACCCAACGAAGGGGTGGGATTCGTTGGCTACACCTTC. The chain links TRBV18 to TRBJ1-2, with D tentatively TRBD1 (5 bases). Germline CDR1 reads KGHSH; CDR2 reads LQKENI. The ends were cut back, 3 bases at V and 7 bases at J, with 21 bases in the middle. This CDR3 has 16 residues. Combining the CDR3 with reference TRBV18 and TRBJ1-2 gives the whole variable domain NAGVMQNPRHLVRRRGQEARLRCSPMKGHSHVYWYRQLPEEGLKFMVYLQKENIIDESGMPKERFSAEFPKEGPSILRIQQVVRGDSAAYFCASSPNEGVGFVGYTFGSGTRLTVV.

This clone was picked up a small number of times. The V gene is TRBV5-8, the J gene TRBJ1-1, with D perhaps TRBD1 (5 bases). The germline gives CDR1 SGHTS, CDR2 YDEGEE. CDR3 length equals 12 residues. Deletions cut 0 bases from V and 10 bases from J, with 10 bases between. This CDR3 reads CASSLVFGTAFF. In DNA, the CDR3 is TGTGCCAGCAGCTTGGTATTTGGGACAGCTTTCTTT.

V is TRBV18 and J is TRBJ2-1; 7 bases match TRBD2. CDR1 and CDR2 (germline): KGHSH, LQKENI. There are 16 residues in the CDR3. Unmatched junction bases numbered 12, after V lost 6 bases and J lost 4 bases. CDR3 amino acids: CASSPLAGRGYNEQFF. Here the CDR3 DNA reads TGTGCCAGCTCCCCCTTAGCGGGTAGGGGATACAATGAGCAGTTCTTC.

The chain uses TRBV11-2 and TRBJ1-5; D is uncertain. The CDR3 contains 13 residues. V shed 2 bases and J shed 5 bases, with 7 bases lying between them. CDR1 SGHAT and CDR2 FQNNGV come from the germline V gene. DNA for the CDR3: TGTGCCAGCAGCTTATCGGTCGATCAGCCCCAGCATTTT. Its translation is CASSLSVDQPQHF.

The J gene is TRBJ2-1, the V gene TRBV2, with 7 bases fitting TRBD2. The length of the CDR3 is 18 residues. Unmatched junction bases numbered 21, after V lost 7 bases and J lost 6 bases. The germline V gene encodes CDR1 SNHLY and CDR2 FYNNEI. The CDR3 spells CASMRTAGVGVGFNEQFF. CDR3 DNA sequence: TGTGCCAGCATGAGGACGGCGGGAGTTGGGGTGGGCTTCAATGAGCAGTTCTTC.

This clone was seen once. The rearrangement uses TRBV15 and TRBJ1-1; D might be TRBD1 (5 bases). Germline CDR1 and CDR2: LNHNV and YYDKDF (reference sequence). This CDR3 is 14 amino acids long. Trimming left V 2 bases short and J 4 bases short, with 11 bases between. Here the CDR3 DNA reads TGTGCCACCAGCAGAACCCAGGGAAGCACTGAAGCTTTCTTT. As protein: CATSRTQGSTEAFF.

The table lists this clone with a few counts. The CDR3 sequence is CASSSPTGDTEAFF. Here the CDR3 DNA reads TGTGCCAGCAGCTCGCCTACAGGGGACACTGAAGCTTTCTTT. This chain joins TRBV7-9 and TRBJ1-1; 7 nucleotides line up with TRBD1. Germline loops: CDR1 SEHNR, CDR2 FQNEAQ (reference sequence). Trimming removed 4 bases from V and 3 bases from J; junction bases left unmatched: 5. This CDR3 has 14 amino acids.

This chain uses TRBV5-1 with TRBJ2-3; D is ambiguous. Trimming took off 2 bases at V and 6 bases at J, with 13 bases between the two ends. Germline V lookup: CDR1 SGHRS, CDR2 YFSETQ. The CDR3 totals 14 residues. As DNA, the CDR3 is TGCGCCAGCAGCTTTGCCGGGTCCATGGATACGCAGTATTTT. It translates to CASSFAGSMDTQYF.

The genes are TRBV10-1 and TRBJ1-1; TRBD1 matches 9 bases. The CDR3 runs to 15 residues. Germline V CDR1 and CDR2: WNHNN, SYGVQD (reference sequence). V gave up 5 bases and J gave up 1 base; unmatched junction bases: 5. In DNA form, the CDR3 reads TGCGCCAGCAGTAGACGGACAGGGGCGAACACTGAAGCTTTCTTT. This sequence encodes CASSRRTGANTEAFF.

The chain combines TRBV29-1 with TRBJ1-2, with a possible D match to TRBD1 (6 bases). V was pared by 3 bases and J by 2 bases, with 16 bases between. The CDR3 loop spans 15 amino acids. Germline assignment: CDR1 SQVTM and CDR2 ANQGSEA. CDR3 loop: CSVDGASGVNYGYTF. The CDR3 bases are TGCAGCGTTGACGGAGCGTCAGGGGTCAACTATGGCTACACCTTC.

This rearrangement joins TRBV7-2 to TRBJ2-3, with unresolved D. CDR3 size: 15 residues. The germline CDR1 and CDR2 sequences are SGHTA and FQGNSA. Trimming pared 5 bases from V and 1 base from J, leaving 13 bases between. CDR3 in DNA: TGTGCCAGCAGCCTCCCCACCGCGCGCACAGATACGCAGTATTTT. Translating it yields CASSLPTARTDTQYF.

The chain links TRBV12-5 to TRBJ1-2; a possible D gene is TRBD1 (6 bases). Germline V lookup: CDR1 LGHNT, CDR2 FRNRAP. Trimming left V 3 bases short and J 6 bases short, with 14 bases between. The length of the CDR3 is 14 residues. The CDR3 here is CASGLGRGLDGYTF. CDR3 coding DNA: TGTGCTAGTGGTTTAGGAAGGGGGTTGGATGGCTACACCTTC.

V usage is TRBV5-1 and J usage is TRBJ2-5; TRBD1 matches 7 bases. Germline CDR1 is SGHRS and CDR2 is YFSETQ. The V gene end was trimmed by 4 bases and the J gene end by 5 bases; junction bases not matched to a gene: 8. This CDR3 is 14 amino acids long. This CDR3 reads CASSHRGSGETQYF. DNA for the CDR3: TGCGCCAGCAGCCACAGGGGATCGGGGGAGACCCAGTACTTC.

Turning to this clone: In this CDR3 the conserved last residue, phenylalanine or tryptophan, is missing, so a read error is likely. The CDR3 DNA reads as TGTGCCAGCAGCTCGGGACAGCCCGGATCTGGAAACACCATATATCTT. It is translated as CASSSGQPGSGNTIYL. The chain carries TRBV5-6 and TRBJ1-3; 7 bases are a match to TRBD1. This CDR3 region has 16 residues. The J segment lost 1 base and the V segment lost 3 bases, leaving 7 bases of the junction unmatched. Germline CDR1 SGHDT, CDR2 YYEEEE.

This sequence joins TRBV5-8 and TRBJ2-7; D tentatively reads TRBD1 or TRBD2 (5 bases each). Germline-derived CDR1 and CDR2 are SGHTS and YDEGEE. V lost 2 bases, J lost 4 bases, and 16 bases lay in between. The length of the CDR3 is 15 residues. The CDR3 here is CASSFDPRGLYEQYF. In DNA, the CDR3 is TGTGCCAGCAGCTTCGACCCGAGGGGTCTTTACGAGCAGTACTTC.

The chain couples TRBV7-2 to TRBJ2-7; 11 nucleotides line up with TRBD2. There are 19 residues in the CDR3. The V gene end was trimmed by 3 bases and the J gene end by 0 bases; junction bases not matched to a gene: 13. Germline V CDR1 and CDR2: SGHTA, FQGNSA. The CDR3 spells CASSLGFGLAGGFSYEQYF. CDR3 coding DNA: TGTGCCAGCAGCTTGGGTTTCGGGCTAGCGGGAGGTTTCTCCTACGAGCAGTACTTC.

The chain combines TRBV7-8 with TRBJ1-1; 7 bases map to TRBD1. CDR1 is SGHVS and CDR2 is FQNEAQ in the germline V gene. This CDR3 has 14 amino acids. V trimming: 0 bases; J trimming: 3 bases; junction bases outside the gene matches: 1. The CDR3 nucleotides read TGTGCCAGCAGCTTAGCGGGACAGCACACTGAAGCTTTCTTT. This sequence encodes CASSLAGQHTEAFF.

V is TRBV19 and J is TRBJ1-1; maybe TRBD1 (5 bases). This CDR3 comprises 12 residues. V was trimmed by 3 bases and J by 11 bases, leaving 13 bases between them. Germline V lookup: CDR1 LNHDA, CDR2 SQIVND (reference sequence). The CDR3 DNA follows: TGTGCCAGTAGTATCCCGGGGCCGGGGGCTTTCTTT. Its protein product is CASSIPGPGAFF. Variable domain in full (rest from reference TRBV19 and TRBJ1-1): DGGITQSPKYLFRKEGQNVTLSCEQNLNHDAMYWYRQDPGQGLRLIYYSQIVNDFQKGDIAEGYSVSREKKESFPLTVTSAQKNPTAFYLCASSIPGPGAFFGQGTRLTVV.

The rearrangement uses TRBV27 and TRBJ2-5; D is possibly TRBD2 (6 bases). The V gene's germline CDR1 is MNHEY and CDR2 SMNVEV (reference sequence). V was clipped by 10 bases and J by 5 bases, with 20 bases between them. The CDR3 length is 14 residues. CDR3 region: CATKSSGPRETQYF. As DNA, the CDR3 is TGTGCCACCAAGAGTAGCGGTCCTCGGGAGACCCAGTACTTC.

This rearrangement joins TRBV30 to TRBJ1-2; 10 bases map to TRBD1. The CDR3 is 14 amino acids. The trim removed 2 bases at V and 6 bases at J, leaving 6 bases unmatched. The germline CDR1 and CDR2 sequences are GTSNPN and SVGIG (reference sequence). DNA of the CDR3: TGTGCCTGGAGTCGACAGGGGGCGGGTGATGGCTACACCTTC. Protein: CAWSRQGAGDGYTF.